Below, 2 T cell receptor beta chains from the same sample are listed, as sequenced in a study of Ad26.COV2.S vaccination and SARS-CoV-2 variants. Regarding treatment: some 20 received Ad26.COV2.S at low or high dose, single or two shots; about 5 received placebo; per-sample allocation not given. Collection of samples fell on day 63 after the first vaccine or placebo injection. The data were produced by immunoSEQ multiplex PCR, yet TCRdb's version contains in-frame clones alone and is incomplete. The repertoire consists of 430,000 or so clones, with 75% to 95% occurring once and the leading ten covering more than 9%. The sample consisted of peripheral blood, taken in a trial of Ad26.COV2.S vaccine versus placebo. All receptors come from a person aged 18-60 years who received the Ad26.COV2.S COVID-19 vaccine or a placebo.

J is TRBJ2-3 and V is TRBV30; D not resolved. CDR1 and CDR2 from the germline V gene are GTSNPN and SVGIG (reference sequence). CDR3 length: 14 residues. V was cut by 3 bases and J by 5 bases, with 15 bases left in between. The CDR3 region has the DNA TGTGCCTGGAGGGCAGGAGAGTCTGGAGATACGCAGTATTTT. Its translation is CAWRAGESGDTQYF. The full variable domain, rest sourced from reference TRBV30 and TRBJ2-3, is SQTIHQWPATLVQPVGSPLSLECTVEGTSNPNLYWYRQAAGRGLQLLFYSVGIGQISSEVPQNLSASRPQDRQFILSSKKLLLSDSGFYLCAWRAGESGDTQYFGPGTRLTVL.

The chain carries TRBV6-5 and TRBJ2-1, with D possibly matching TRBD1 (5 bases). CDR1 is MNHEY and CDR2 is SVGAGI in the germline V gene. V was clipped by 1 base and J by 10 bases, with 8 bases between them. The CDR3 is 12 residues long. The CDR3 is CASSYWGPEQFF. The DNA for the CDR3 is TGTGCCAGCAGTTACTGGGGCCCCGAGCAGTTCTTC.